These 24 T cell receptor beta chains originate from one sample sequenced in a study of blood T cell repertoires in COVID-19. The repertoire was sequenced with immunoSEQ multiplex PCR; TCRdb's copy has only in-frame clones and lacks some. The table shows about 150,000 clones, with 65% to 85% occurring only once. Sequenced: peripheral blood. The receptors here all came from an older woman with acute or convalescent COVID-19.

The chain uses TRBV19 and TRBJ1-1, with D possibly being TRBD1 (6 bases). V lost 8 bases, J lost 3 bases, and 13 bases lay in between. Germline values: CDR1 LNHDA, CDR2 SQIVND (reference sequence). This CDR3 contains 13 residues. Here the CDR3 reads CASGKQGDTEAFF. CDR3 DNA: TGTGCCAGTGGAAAACAGGGTGACACTGAAGCTTTCTTT.

V usage is TRBV3-1 (or the pseudogene TRBV3-2) and J usage is TRBJ1-5; no clear D. The germline gives CDR1 LGHDT, CDR2 YNNKEL (reference sequence). Trimming removed 2 bases from V and 9 bases from J, with 14 bases in between. CDR3 length: 14 amino acids. The CDR3 DNA reads as TGTGCCAGCAGCCAAAAGGAGATGTCTCTGCCCCAGCATTTT. This codes for CASSQKEMSLPQHF.

Concerning this clone itself: One junction end disagrees with the germline gene, perhaps due to a read error. The rearrangement joins TRBV7-7 to TRBJ2-6; D remains unclear. CDR3 size: 18 residues. Germline V gene data show CDR1 as SSHAT and CDR2 as FNYEAQ (reference sequence). For the CDR3, the DNA is TGTGCTAGCAGCCCCCTCGGTAAGATGCACTCTGGGGCCAACGTCCTGACTTTC. Its protein is CASSPLGKMHSGANVLTF.

The chain has TRBV3-1 (or the pseudogene TRBV3-2) and TRBJ1-3, with 7 positions matching TRBD1. Germline CDR1 LGHDT, CDR2 YNNKEL (reference sequence). This CDR3 region has 14 residues. V dropped 4 bases and J dropped 2; count of bases not matched to a gene: 2. For the CDR3, the DNA is TGTGCCAGCAGCCTTGGGACAGCTGGAAACACCATATATTTT. This gives the protein CASSLGTAGNTIYF.

This chain joins TRBV10-3 and TRBJ2-7, with 9 bases aligning to TRBD1. The trim removed 9 bases at V and 7 bases at J, leaving 10 bases unmatched. Germline V lookup: CDR1 ENHRY, CDR2 SYGVKD. CDR3 length: 13 residues. CDR3 region: CAIQPGQGGEQYF. CDR3 bases: TGTGCCATACAACCGGGACAGGGTGGGGAGCAGTACTTC.

This clone was counted only a few times. The chain joins TRBV9 to TRBJ2-6; 13 bases line up with TRBD2. V was clipped by 0 bases and J by 4 bases; unmatched bases: 4. The length of the CDR3 is 18 residues. CDR1 is SGDLS and CDR2 is YYNGEE in the germline V gene. The CDR3 DNA reads as TGTGCCAGCAGCGTAGTCACTAGCGGGGGGGCCGGGGCCAACGTCCTGACTTTC. Translated: CASSVVTSGGAGANVLTF.

Notes on this clone: A read error may account for a junction end that differs from germline. The chain links TRBV7-7 to TRBJ2-7; TRBD2 matches at 14 bases. CDR3 length: 15 residues. Germline V gene sequence: CDR1 SSHAT, CDR2 FNYEAQ (reference sequence). CDR3 amino acids: CASSEGLAGVGEQYF. CDR3 nucleotides: TGTGCTAGCAGCGAGGGACTAGCGGGGGTTGGCGAGCAGTACTTC.

This chain connects TRBV5-1 to TRBJ2-7; 7 bases fit TRBD1. V shed 3 bases, J shed 5 bases, and the junction held 5 bases outside the gene matches. Germline V gives CDR1 SGHRS, CDR2 YFSETQ. This CDR3 spans 13 amino acids. The CDR3 sequence is CASSSQTGDEQYF. The DNA of the CDR3 is TGCGCCAGCAGCTCGCAAACAGGGGACGAGCAGTACTTC.

The chain combines TRBV24-1 with TRBJ2-3, with TRBD1 matching 10 bases. Germline V lookup: CDR1 KGHDR, CDR2 SFDVKD. V lost 4 bases and J lost 3; bases outside the gene matches: 3. CDR3 length: 15 amino acids. CDR3 region: CATSDRDRGTDTQYF. CDR3 DNA: TGTGCCACCAGTGACAGGGACAGGGGAACAGATACGCAGTATTTT.

The rearrangement links TRBV19 to TRBJ2-1; 7 bases are a match to TRBD1. V lost 11 bases, J lost 5 bases, and 9 bases stayed unmatched. This CDR3 is 13 amino acids long. Germline lookup yields CDR1 LNHDA and CDR2 SQIVND (reference sequence). DNA for the CDR3: TGTGCCGCAAGGACAGGATCTAACAATGAGCAGTTCTTC. This encodes CAARTGSNNEQFF.

This chain links TRBV6-5 with TRBJ2-7; D may be TRBD1 (6 bases). Germline-derived CDR1 and CDR2 are MNHEY and SVGAGI. V lost 5 bases, J lost 6 bases, and 14 bases lay in between. The CDR3 spans 13 residues. The CDR3 sequence is CASSRGQLGEQYF. Here the CDR3 DNA reads TGTGCCAGCAGTAGGGGACAACTCGGCGAGCAGTACTTC.

V and J are TRBV28 and TRBJ1-1; D is unclear. The CDR3 spans 14 residues. V lost 1 base to trimming and J lost 1 base, with 7 bases between them. Germline loops: CDR1 MDHEN, CDR2 SYDVKM. CDR3 nucleotide sequence: TGTGCCAGCAGTTTATCAGGAGGGAACACTGAAGCTTTCTTT. Translating gives CASSLSGGNTEAFF.

V and J are TRBV24-1 and TRBJ2-7, with a weak D call TRBD2 (6 bases). The V gene lost 2 bases and the J gene lost 5 bases, with 15 bases spanning the gap. CDR3 length: 15 amino acids. Germline CDR1 KGHDR, CDR2 SFDVKD. The CDR3 is CATSDSGGGRHEQYF. The DNA for the CDR3 is TGTGCCACCAGTGATTCTGGGGGAGGCAGGCACGAGCAGTACTTC.

V is TRBV28 and J is TRBJ2-1; tentatively, D is TRBD1 (6 bases). This CDR3 is built from 12 residues. V was pared by 8 bases and J by 4 bases, with 9 bases between. Germline CDR1 MDHEN, CDR2 SYDVKM. In DNA form, the CDR3 reads TGTGCCAGCGGGACAACTTACAATGAGCAGTTCTTC. Amino acid sequence: CASGTTYNEQFF.

The V and J genes are TRBV4-2 and TRBJ1-3, with 11 bases lining up with TRBD1. Per the germline V gene, CDR1 is LGHNA and CDR2 is YNFKEQ. The CDR3 runs to 14 residues. V was pared by 4 bases and J by 6 bases, with 2 bases of the junction left unmatched. CDR3 region: CASSRGQGVNTIYF. The CDR3, as DNA: TGTGCCAGCAGCCGGGGACAGGGGGTAAACACCATATATTTT.

This clone was seen a single time. CDR3 coding DNA: TGTGCCAGCACCTGGGACAGTGCTTCTGGAAACACCATATATTTT. It specifies CASTWDSASGNTIYF. The chain carries TRBV6-5 and TRBJ1-3; 7 bases line up with TRBD1. The trim removed 7 bases at V and 1 base at J, leaving 7 bases unmatched. The CDR3 totals 15 residues. The germline CDR1 and CDR2 sequences are MNHEY and SVGAGI.

A few counts support this clone. The CDR3: CASSIRGTTRGLNTEAFF. In nucleotides, the CDR3 is TGTGCCAGTAGTATCAGGGGTACGACAAGGGGGCTGAACACTGAAGCTTTCTTT. The chain links TRBV19 to TRBJ1-1; 7 bases line up with TRBD1. This CDR3 is built from 18 residues. The junction had 13 bases not matched to a gene; V was cut back by 3 bases and J by 0 bases. Per the germline V gene, CDR1 is LNHDA and CDR2 is SQIVND (reference sequence).

This clone has only one observation. The chain couples TRBV27 to TRBJ1-1; D is perhaps TRBD1 (5 bases). This CDR3 is built from 13 residues. With 2 bases removed from V and 5 bases from J, the gap between germline ends came to 9 bases. CDR1 MNHEY and CDR2 SMNVEV come from the germline V gene (reference sequence). The CDR3: CASSLAGMTEAFF. In DNA form, the CDR3 reads TGTGCCAGCAGTTTAGCAGGGATGACTGAAGCTTTCTTT.

The V gene is TRBV24-1, the J gene TRBJ2-1, with D possibly TRBD2 on 6 matching bases. V gave up 5 bases and J gave up 6 bases, with 13 bases separating them. The germline V gene encodes CDR1 KGHDR and CDR2 SFDVKD. This CDR3 is 14 amino acids long. The CDR3 nucleotides read TGTGCCACCAGTGTCGGGACTCCCGCCAATGAGCAGTTCTTC. Encoded protein: CATSVGTPANEQFF.

The V and J genes are TRBV27 and TRBJ2-3, with D maybe TRBD2 (6 bases). The length of the CDR3 is 14 residues. Deletions cut 2 bases from V and 3 bases from J, with 9 bases between. CDR1 and CDR2 from the germline V gene are MNHEY and SMNVEV (reference sequence). The CDR3 loop reads CASSLLLATDTQYF. In DNA, the CDR3 is TGTGCCAGCAGTTTACTACTAGCTACAGATACGCAGTATTTT.

The genes are TRBV18 and TRBJ2-7; 8 positions match TRBD1. This CDR3 is built from 16 residues. Germline CDR1 is KGHSH and CDR2 is LQKENI. Trimming at V came to 5 bases and at J to 6 bases, leaving 15 bases not matched to a gene. As DNA, the CDR3 is TGTGCCAGCTCATCAGGACAGGGAGGTGCTGTAGGCGAGCAGTACTTC. Amino acids: CASSSGQGGAVGEQYF.

This chain links TRBV2 with TRBJ1-2; 7 nucleotides align to TRBD1. The V segment lost 2 bases and the J segment 1 base; nucleotides outside the gene matches: 4. Germline V gives CDR1 SNHLY, CDR2 FYNNEI. CDR3 size: 15 residues. As DNA, the CDR3 is TGTGCCAGCAGTGAATCGGGACAGATTAACTATGGCTACACCTTC. This translates into CASSESGQINYGYTF.

Concerning this clone: At one end, the junction sequence differs from germline, possibly due to a read error. The J gene is TRBJ2-7, the V gene TRBV27, with TRBD1 as a possible D gene (5 bases). This CDR3 is built from 12 residues. Per the germline V gene, CDR1 is MNHEY and CDR2 is SMNVEV (reference sequence). Written as DNA, the CDR3 is TGTGCCAGCACCACGAAGGGGTTTTCTTGGATCTTC. Translating gives CASTTKGFSWIF.

The V call is TRBV7-2, the J call TRBJ2-7, with 9 bases identical to TRBD1. The CDR3 length is 16 residues. Trimming at V came to 5 bases and at J to 0 bases, leaving 8 bases not matched to a gene. Germline CDR1 and CDR2: SGHTA and FQGNSA. CDR3 sequence reads: CASSPDGTGSSYEQYF. The CDR3 DNA follows: TGTGCCAGCAGCCCGGATGGGACAGGGAGCTCCTACGAGCAGTACTTC.